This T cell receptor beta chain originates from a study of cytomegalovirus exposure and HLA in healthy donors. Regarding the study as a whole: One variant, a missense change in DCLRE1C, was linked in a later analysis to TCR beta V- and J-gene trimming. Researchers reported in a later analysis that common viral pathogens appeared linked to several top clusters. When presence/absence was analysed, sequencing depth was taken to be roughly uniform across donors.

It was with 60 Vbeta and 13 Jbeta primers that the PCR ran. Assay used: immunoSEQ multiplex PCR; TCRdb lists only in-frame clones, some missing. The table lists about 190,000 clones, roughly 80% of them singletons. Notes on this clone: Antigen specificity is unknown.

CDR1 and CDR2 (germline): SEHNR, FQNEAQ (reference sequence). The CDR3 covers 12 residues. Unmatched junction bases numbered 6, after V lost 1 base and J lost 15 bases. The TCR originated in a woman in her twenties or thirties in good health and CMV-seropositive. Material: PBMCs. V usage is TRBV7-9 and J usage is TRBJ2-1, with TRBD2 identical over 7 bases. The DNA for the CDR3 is TGTGCCAGCAGCTTAGAAGGCGGGAGTCTGTTCTTC. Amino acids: CASSLEGGSLFF. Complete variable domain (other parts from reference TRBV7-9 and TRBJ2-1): DTGVSQNPRHKITKRGQNVTFRCDPISEHNRLYWYRQTLGQGPEFLTYFQNEAQLEKSRLLSDRFSAERPKGSFSTLEIQRTEQGDSAMYLCASSLEGGSLFFGPGTRLTVL.